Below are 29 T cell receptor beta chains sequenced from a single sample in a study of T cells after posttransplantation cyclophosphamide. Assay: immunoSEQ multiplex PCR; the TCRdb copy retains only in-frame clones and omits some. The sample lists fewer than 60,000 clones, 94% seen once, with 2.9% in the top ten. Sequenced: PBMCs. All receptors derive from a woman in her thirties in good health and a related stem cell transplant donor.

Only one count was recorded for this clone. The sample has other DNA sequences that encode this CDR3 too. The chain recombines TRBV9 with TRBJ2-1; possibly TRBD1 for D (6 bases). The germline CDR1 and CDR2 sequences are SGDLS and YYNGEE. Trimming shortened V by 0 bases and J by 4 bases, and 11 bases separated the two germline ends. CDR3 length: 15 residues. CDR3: CASSVDGGAYNEQFF. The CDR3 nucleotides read TGTGCCAGCAGCGTAGATGGGGGCGCTTACAATGAGCAGTTCTTC.

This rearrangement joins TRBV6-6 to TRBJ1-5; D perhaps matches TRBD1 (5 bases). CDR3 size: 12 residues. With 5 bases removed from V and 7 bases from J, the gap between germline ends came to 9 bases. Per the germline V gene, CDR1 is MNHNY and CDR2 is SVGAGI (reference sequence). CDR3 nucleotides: TGTGCCAGCAGTCTCAGGGCCCAGCCCCAGCATTTT. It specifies CASSLRAQPQHF.

For the CDR3, the DNA is TGTGCCAGCAGCGCCGGGACTTTCCAAGAGACCCAGTACTTC. Amino acid sequence: CASSAGTFQETQYF. The gene calls are TRBV7-6 and TRBJ2-5; perhaps TRBD2 as D (6 bases). Germline V gene sequence: CDR1 SGHVS, CDR2 FNYEAQ. The ends were cut back, 5 bases at V and 1 base at J, with 11 bases in the middle. The CDR3 length is 14 residues.

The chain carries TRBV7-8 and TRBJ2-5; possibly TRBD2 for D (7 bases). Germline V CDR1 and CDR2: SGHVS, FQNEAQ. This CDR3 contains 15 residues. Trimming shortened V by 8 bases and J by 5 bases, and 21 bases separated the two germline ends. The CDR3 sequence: CASGPWRGRGETQYF. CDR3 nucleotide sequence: TGTGCCAGCGGTCCCTGGCGGGGGCGCGGGGAGACCCAGTACTTC.

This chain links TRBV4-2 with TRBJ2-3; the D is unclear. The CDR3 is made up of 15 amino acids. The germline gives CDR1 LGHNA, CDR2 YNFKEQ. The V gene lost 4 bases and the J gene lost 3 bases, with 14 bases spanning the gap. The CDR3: CASSLTGSETDTQYF. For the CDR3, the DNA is TGTGCCAGCAGCCTAACCGGGTCCGAGACAGATACGCAGTATTTT.

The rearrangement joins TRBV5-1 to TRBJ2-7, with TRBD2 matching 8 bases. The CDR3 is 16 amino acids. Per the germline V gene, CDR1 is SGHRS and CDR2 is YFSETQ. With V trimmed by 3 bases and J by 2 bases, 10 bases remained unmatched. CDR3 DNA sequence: TGCGCCAGCAGCTCGCGGTCTCGGGGGGGGACCTACGAGCAGTACTTC. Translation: CASSSRSRGGTYEQYF.

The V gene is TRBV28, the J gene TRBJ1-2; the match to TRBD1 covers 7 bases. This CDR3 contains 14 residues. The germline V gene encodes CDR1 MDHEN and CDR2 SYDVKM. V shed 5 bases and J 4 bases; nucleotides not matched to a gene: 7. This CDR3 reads CASSPGQVLYGYTF. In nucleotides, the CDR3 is TGTGCCAGCAGTCCAGGACAGGTACTCTATGGCTACACCTTC.

CDR3 DNA: TGCGCCAGCAGCAATTCTTCTAGCGGGCGGAGCGGTGAGCAGTTCTTC. Translation gives CASSNSSSGRSGEQFF. This chain uses TRBV5-1 with TRBJ2-1, with 8 bases identical to TRBD2. This CDR3 has 16 residues. The V segment lost 4 bases and the J segment 9 bases; nucleotides outside the gene matches: 15. Germline CDR1 SGHRS, CDR2 YFSETQ.

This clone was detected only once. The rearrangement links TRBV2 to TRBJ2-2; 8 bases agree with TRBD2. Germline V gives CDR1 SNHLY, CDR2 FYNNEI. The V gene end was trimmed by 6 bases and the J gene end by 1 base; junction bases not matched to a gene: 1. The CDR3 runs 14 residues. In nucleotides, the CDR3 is TGTGCCAGCAGAGCGGGGGAGAACACCGGGGAGCTGTTTTTT. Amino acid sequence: CASRAGENTGELFF.

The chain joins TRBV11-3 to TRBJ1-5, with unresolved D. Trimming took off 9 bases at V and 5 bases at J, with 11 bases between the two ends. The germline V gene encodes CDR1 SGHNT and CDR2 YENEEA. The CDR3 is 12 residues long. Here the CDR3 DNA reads TGTGCCAGGGCCAGCGGTGATCAGCCCCAGCATTTT. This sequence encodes CARASGDQPQHF.

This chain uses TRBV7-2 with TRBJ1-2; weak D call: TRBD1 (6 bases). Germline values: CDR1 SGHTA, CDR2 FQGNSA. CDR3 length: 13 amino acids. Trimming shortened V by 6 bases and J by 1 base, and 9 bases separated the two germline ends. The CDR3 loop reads CASRTGINYGYTF. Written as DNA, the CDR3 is TGTGCCAGCAGGACAGGAATTAACTATGGCTACACCTTC.

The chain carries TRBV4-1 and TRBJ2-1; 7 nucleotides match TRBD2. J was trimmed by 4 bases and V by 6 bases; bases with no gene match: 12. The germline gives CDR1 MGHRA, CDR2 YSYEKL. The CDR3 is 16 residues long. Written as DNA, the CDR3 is TGCGCCAGCAGTCAGATCCTAGCGGAGACATACAATGAGCAGTTCTTC. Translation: CASSQILAETYNEQFF.

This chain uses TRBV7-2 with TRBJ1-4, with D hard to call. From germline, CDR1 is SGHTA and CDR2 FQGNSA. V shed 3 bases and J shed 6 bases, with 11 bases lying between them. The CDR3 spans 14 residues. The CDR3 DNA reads TGTGCCAGCAGCTTTCAAGCGAGAGATGAAAAACTGTTTTTT. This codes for CASSFQARDEKLFF. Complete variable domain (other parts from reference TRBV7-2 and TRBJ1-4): GAGVSQSPSNKVTEKGKDVELRCDPISGHTALYWYRQSLGQGLEFLIYFQGNSAPDKSGLPSDRFSAERTGGSVSTLTIQRTQQEDSAVYLCASSFQARDEKLFFGSGTQLSVL.

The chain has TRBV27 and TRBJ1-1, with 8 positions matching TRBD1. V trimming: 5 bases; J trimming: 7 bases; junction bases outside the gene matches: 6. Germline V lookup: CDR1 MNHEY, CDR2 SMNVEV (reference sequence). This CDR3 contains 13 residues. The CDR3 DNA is TGTGCCAGCAGTGCAGGGGGCTCTGTTGAAGCTTTCTTT. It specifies CASSAGGSVEAFF.

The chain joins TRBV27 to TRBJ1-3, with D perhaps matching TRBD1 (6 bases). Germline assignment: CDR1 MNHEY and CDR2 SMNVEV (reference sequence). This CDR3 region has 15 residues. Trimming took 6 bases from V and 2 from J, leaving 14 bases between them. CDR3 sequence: CASSPNPGAGNTIYF. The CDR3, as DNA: TGTGCCAGCAGCCCTAACCCAGGGGCTGGAAACACCATATATTTT.

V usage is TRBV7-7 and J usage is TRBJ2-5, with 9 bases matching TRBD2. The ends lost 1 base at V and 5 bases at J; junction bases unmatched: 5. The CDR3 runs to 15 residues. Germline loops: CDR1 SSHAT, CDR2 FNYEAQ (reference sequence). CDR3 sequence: CASSLDSAGGETQYF. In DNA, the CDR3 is TGTGCCAGCAGCTTAGATAGTGCGGGGGGGGAGACCCAGTACTTC.

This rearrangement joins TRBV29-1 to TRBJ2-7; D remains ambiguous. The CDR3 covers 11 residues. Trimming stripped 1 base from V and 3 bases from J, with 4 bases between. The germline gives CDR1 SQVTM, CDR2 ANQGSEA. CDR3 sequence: CSVEGSYEQYF. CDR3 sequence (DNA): TGCAGCGTTGAAGGTAGCTACGAGCAGTACTTC.

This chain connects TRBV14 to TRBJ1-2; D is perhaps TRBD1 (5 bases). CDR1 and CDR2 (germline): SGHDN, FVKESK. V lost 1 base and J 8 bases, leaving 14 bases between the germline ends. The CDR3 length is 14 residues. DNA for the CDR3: TGTGCCAGCAGCCAAGGGTTCAGGGCAGGGGGCTACACCTTC. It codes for CASSQGFRAGGYTF.

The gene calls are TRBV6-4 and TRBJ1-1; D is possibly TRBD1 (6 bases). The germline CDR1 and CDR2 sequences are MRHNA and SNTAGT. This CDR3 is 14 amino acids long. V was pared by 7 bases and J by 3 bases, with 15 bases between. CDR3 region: CASKHDRQDTEAFF. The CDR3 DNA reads TGTGCCAGCAAACACGACAGGCAAGACACTGAAGCTTTCTTT.

The CDR3 DNA sequence: TGTGCCAGGAGGACAGATCTTAGGTTGGGTGGCTACACCTTC. Amino acids: CARRTDLRLGGYTF. The rearrangement uses TRBV28 and TRBJ1-2; D may be TRBD1 (6 bases). Trimming cost V 9 bases and J 7 bases, with 21 bases left between them. There are 14 residues in the CDR3. Germline loops: CDR1 MDHEN, CDR2 SYDVKM.

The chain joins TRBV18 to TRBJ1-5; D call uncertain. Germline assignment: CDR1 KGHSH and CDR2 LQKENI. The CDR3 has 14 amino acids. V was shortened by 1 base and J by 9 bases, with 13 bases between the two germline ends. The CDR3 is CASSPRTETMPQHF. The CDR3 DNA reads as TGTGCCAGCTCACCACGGACTGAAACGATGCCCCAGCATTTT.

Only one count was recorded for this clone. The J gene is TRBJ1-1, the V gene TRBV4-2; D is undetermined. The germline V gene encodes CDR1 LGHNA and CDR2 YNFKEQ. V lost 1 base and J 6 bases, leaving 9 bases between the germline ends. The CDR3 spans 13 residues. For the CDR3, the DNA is TGTGCCAGCAGCCAAGTAGGAGGGCCTGAAGCTTTCTTT. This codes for CASSQVGGPEAFF.

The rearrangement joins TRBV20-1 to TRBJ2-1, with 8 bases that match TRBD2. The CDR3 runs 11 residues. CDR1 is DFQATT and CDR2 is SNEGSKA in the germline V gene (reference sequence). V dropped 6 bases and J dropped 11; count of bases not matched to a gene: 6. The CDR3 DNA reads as TGCAGTGCCCCCCTAGCGGGCCAGCAGTTCTTC. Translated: CSAPLAGQQFF.

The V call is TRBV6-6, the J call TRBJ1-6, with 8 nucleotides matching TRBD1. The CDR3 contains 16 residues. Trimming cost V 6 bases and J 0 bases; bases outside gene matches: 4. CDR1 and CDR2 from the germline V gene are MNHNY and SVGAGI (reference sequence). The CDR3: CASRQGESSYNSPLHF. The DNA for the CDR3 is TGTGCCAGCAGACAGGGGGAGAGCTCCTATAATTCACCCCTCCACTTT.

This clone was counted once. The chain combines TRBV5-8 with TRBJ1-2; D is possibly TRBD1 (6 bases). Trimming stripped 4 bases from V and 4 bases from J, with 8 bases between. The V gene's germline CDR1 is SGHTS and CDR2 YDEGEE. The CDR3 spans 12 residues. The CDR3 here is CASSVRGYGYTF. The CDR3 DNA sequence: TGTGCCAGCAGCGTCAGGGGCTATGGCTACACCTTC.

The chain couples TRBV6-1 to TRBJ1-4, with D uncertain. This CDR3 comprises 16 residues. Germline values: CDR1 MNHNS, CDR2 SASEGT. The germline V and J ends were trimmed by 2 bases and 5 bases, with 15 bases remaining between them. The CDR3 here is CASSESVGRGNEKLFF. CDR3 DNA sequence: TGTGCCAGCAGTGAAAGTGTTGGGAGAGGGAATGAAAAACTGTTTTTT.

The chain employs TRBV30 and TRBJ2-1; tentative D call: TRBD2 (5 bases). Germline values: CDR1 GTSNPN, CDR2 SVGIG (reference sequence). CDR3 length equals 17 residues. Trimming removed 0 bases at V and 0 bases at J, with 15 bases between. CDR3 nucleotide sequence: TGTGCCTGGAGTGTACTAGGCGCTTCGAGCTCCTACAATGAGCAGTTCTTC. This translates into CAWSVLGASSSYNEQFF. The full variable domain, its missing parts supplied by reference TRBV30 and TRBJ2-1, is SQTIHQWPATLVQPVGSPLSLECTVEGTSNPNLYWYRQAAGRGLQLLFYSVGIGQISSEVPQNLSASRPQDRQFILSSKKLLLSDSGFYLCAWSVLGASSSYNEQFFGPGTRLTVL.

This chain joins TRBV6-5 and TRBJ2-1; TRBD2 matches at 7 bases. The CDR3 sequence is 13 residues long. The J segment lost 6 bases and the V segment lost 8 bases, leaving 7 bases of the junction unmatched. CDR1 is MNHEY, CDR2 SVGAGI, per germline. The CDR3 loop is CASGVLAANEQFF. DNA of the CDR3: TGTGCCAGCGGGGTCCTAGCGGCCAATGAGCAGTTCTTC.

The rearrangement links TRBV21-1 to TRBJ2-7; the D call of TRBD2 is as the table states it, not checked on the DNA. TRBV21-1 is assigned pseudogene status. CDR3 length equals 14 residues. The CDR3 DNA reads TGTGCCAGCATTGTACTACACGTGTTAGACGAGCAGTACTTC. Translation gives CASIVLHVLDEQYF.